This TCR beta chain was obtained from a study of response to subunit inactivated influenza vaccine. Findings of the study overall: Every seasonal influenza vaccination brings in few new T cells, the authors suggested.

Details on this clonotype: Its antigen is not known.

TCRdb redid the calling of the RT-PCR reads with MiXCR, one entry per CDR3 protein. The table lists around 530,000 distinct CDR3 sequences, 10% to 15% of them singletons. V lost 1 base and J lost 4; bases outside the gene matches: 6. Germline V gene data show CDR1 as SGHRS and CDR2 as YFSETQ. The CDR3 sequence is 17 residues long. This receptor was obtained from a man aged 50-59 years who received an inactivated influenza vaccine. Sequencing was performed on PBMCs from blood, taken on the day of vaccination. The V and J genes are TRBV5-1 and TRBJ2-1; 12 nucleotides align to TRBD2. The CDR3 is CASSLRLLAGGYNEQFF. Here the CDR3 DNA reads TGCGCCAGCAGCTTGCGGCTACTAGCGGGAGGATACAATGAGCAGTTCTTC.